Listed below are T cell receptor beta chains from one sample, sequenced in a study of T cell responses to AZD1222 COVID-19 vaccine. Assay: immunoSEQ multiplex PCR; the TCRdb copy retains only in-frame clones and omits some. Of 75,000 to 90,000 clones listed, 80% to 90% are singletons. The starting material was peripheral blood, obtained 28 days after the second AZD1222 dose. The receptors shown here come from an adult who received the AZD1222 COVID-19 vaccine. CDR3s include the opening cysteine and the closing phenylalanine or tryptophan. D genes are given only for firm matches. Expanded clones are given a class, and other clones once, few, many or no size at all.

CDR3nt,CDR3aa,j_gene,d_gene,v_gene,abundance
TGTGCCAGCAGCGTAGGGGTACAGGGGCAAGAGACCCAGTACTTC,CASSVGVQGQETQYF,TRBJ2-5,TRBD1,TRBV9,once
TGTGCCAGCAGCTTGACAGCTTTAGAGACCCAGTACTTC,CASSLTALETQYF,TRBJ2-5,.,TRBV21-1,.
TGTGCCAGCACTCCGAGCATGAACACTGAAGCTTTCTTT,CASTPSMNTEAFF,TRBJ1-1,.,TRBV7-9,few
TGTGCCATGAAGATGGGGGGCGAGCAGTACTTC,CAMKMGGEQYF,TRBJ2-7,.,TRBV6-5,.
TGTGCCAGCAGTGAAGGGCCGTGGTACCGGGACAGGGGCTACGAGCAGTACTTC,CASSEGPWYRDRGYEQYF,TRBJ2-7,TRBD1,TRBV2,.
TGTGCCAGCAGCTTAGTGGATGAGCAGTTCTTC,CASSLVDEQFF,TRBJ2-1,.,TRBV5-4,.
TGTGCCAGCGGCGGGACAGGGTATAGGTATGGCTACACCTTC,CASGGTGYRYGYTF,TRBJ1-2,TRBD1,TRBV9,.
TGTGCCAGCAGCCTATGGACGGGGAACACTGAAGCTTTCTTT,CASSLWTGNTEAFF,TRBJ1-1,.,TRBV3-1/TRBV3-2,.
TGTGCCAGCAGCCAGTTAACAGATACGCAGTATTTT,CASSQLTDTQYF,TRBJ2-3,.,TRBV7-8,.
TGTGCCAGCAGCTTGGGGGACAGGGGTGGCAATCAGCCCCAGCATTTT,CASSLGDRGGNQPQHF,TRBJ1-5,TRBD1,TRBV7-2,once
TGTGCCATTACCCCCGCAATCACTCACTATGGCTACACCTTC,CAITPAITHYGYTF,TRBJ1-2,.,TRBV28,few
TGTGCCAGCAGCCTGATAGGGACCGTTACTCCCTATGGCTACACCTTC,CASSLIGTVTPYGYTF,TRBJ1-2,.,TRBV5-4,.
TGTGCCAGCAGCTCACCGGGACAGGGATACGAGCAGTACTTC,CASSSPGQGYEQYF,TRBJ2-7,TRBD1,TRBV5-4,.
TGTGCCAGCTCAGCCGGGACCCGGCGGGAGACCCAGTACTTC,CASSAGTRRETQYF,TRBJ2-5,.,TRBV18,.
TGTGCCAGCAGTACCCCTGCTAGCGCCCAAGAGACCCAGTACTTC,CASSTPASAQETQYF,TRBJ2-5,.,TRBV6-2/TRBV6-3,once
TGTGCCAGCAGCCCCGCGGAACAGGGGGCCAATCAGCCCCAGCATTTT,CASSPAEQGANQPQHF,TRBJ1-5,TRBD1,TRBV28,.
TGTGCCAGCTCACCAAGAGAGAGCACAGATACGCAGTATTTT,CASSPRESTDTQYF,TRBJ2-3,.,TRBV18,.
TGTGCCAGCAGCCAAGCTGGGGGTAATGAGCAGTTCTTC,CASSQAGGNEQFF,TRBJ2-1,.,TRBV4-2,once
TGTGCCAGCAGACCTAGCGCCTCCTACGAGCAGTACTTC,CASRPSASYEQYF,TRBJ2-7,.,TRBV6-2/TRBV6-3,.
TGCGCCAGCAGCCAAGGGTATCAGGGGGCGTCGGGTCAGCCCCAGCATTTT,CASSQGYQGASGQPQHF,TRBJ1-5,TRBD1,TRBV4-1,few
TGCGCCAGCAGCCCTCGGGCGAACAATGAGCAGTTCTTC,CASSPRANNEQFF,TRBJ2-1,.,TRBV5-1,once
TGCGCCAGCAGCCAAGAGGTAACTAGGCAGAAAGAGCAGTTCTTC,CASSQEVTRQKEQFF,TRBJ2-1,.,TRBV4-3,.
TGTGCCAGCAGCGTCGCAGATACGCAGTATTTT,CASSVADTQYF,TRBJ2-3,.,TRBV9,.
TGTGCCAGCGGGAGGCTTCCGCCCACTGAAGCTTTCTTT,CASGRLPPTEAFF,TRBJ1-1,.,TRBV7-9,few
TGTGCCAGCAGTGGTCGACGGAGTGAGAGTCTGGAAAAACTGTTTTTT,CASSGRRSESLEKLFF,TRBJ1-4,.,TRBV6-1,.
TGTGCCAGCAGCATTAGCTACGAGCAGTACTTC,CASSISYEQYF,TRBJ2-7,.,TRBV11-2,.
TGTGCCACCAGTGCACTTGGGGGGACTGAAGCTTTCTTT,CATSALGGTEAFF,TRBJ1-1,.,TRBV24-1,.
TGTGCCAGCGGGCAAGGGGAGTACGGCTACACCTTC,CASGQGEYGYTF,TRBJ1-2,.,TRBV11-3,.
TGTGCCAGCAGCACCAACGCCGGGACTAGCGGTGAGACCCAGTACTTC,CASSTNAGTSGETQYF,TRBJ2-5,TRBD2,TRBV9,.
TGTGCCAGTACCCGGGGGGGCGGCAATCAGCCCCAGCATTTT,CASTRGGGNQPQHF,TRBJ1-5,.,TRBV28,.
TGTGCCAGCAGCCAAGTATCGGGGAGGGCAGGGGGAGCAGATACGCAGTATTTT,CASSQVSGRAGGADTQYF,TRBJ2-3,.,TRBV4-2,.
TGTGCCAGCAGCCCTCCCGGAGGCTCCTACGAGCAGTACTTC,CASSPPGGSYEQYF,TRBJ2-7,.,TRBV7-9,medium-sized
TGCGCCAGCAGCCAAGGAGGGGGTCCCTATGGCTACACCTTC,CASSQGGGPYGYTF,TRBJ1-2,.,TRBV4-1,.
TGCGCCAGCAGCCCGAAACTTACAGGGGAGGGAACTGAAGCTTTCTTT,CASSPKLTGEGTEAFF,TRBJ1-1,TRBD1,TRBV4-3,.
TGCAGTGCTAGTATGGCCTTCTATGGCTACACCTTC,CSASMAFYGYTF,TRBJ1-2,.,TRBV20-1,once
TGCGCCAGCAGCCCGAGGGCAGGGGCTGAAAACTATGGCTACACCTTC,CASSPRAGAENYGYTF,TRBJ1-2,.,TRBV5-1,.
TGTGCCAGCAGCGTAGAGAGGACAACTGTTAATTCACCCCTCCACTTT,CASSVERTTVNSPLHF,TRBJ1-6,.,TRBV9,few
TGTGCCAGCAGCCAAGGCCCGGGACCCCCGGATGAAAAACTGTTTTTT,CASSQGPGPPDEKLFF,TRBJ1-4,.,TRBV3-1/TRBV3-2,.
TGCAGCGTTGAAGATCACAGGCCGGGAGCTTTCTTT,CSVEDHRPGAFF,TRBJ1-1,.,TRBV29-1,.
TGTGCCAGCAGCTTAGCCGGCGCGGGAGGCTTCAATGAGCAGTTCTTC,CASSLAGAGGFNEQFF,TRBJ2-1,TRBD2,TRBV7-2,.
TGTGCCAGCAGTTACTCGAGGACATGGGGGGGTGAGCAGTTCTTC,CASSYSRTWGGEQFF,TRBJ2-1,TRBD2,TRBV6-2/TRBV6-3,.